The 31 T cell receptor beta chains given below trace back to one sample, sequenced in a study of shared clonotypes between healthy human individuals. Assay: immunoSEQ multiplex PCR; the TCRdb copy retains only in-frame clones and omits some. The sample contains some 2,100,000 clones, roughly 95% of which appear only once. The source material was naive CD4+ T cells sorted from blood. Subset denoted: CD45RA+ positively selected. The receptors stem from a young man in good health.

About this clone: In the same sample, other DNA sequences code for this CDR3. The chain employs TRBV7-2 and TRBJ2-5, with 11 positions matching TRBD1. The germline V gene encodes CDR1 SGHTA and CDR2 FQGNSA. The CDR3 is 14 residues long. V shed 8 bases, J shed 3 bases, and the junction held 5 bases outside the gene matches. CDR3 DNA sequence: TGTGCCAGCCGTAGGACAGGGGGCGAAGAGACCCAGTACTTC. This gives the protein CASRRTGGEETQYF.

This CDR3 reads CASSLNGLDADTQYF. CDR3 in DNA: TGTGCCAGCAGCTTAAACGGGCTTGATGCAGATACGCAGTATTTT. V usage is TRBV7-2 and J usage is TRBJ2-3; no reliable D call. Germline V gene data show CDR1 as SGHTA and CDR2 as FQGNSA. The CDR3 runs to 15 residues. Trimming left V 2 bases short and J 4 bases short, with 13 bases between.

V gene TRBV7-2 combines with J gene TRBJ1-6; no reliable D call. V lost 5 bases and J lost 14, with 16 bases in between. CDR3 size: 13 residues. Per germline, CDR1 SGHTA and CDR2 FQGNSA. The CDR3 bases are TGTGCCAGCAGCCCCGGGCCATCTAAGGCCCTCCACTTT. This gives the protein CASSPGPSKALHF.

This sequence joins TRBV28 and TRBJ2-7, with 10 bases that match TRBD1. The CDR3 spans 15 residues. Germline CDR1 MDHEN, CDR2 SYDVKM. V gave up 7 bases and J gave up 4 bases; unmatched junction bases: 10. Written as DNA, the CDR3 is TGTGCCAGCACCCCTAGGAGACAGGGGGCTTACGAGCAGTACTTC. Translation: CASTPRRQGAYEQYF.

The chain links TRBV7-9 to TRBJ1-1; 9 nucleotides match TRBD1. V shed 6 bases and J 5 bases; nucleotides not matched to a gene: 7. Germline assignment: CDR1 SEHNR and CDR2 FQNEAQ (reference sequence). CDR3 size: 14 residues. The CDR3 DNA reads TGTGCCAGCAGAGCCGGGACAGGGCTAACTGAAGCTTTCTTT. This sequence encodes CASRAGTGLTEAFF.

This clone appeared a single time. This sequence joins TRBV28 and TRBJ1-5, with 7 bases fitting TRBD1. CDR1 and CDR2 from the germline V gene are MDHEN and SYDVKM. The CDR3 contains 13 residues. Trimming cost V 8 bases and J 5 bases; bases outside gene matches: 6. CDR3 loop: CASRRTGYQPQHF. CDR3 bases: TGTGCCAGCCGTAGGACAGGTTATCAGCCCCAGCATTTT.

CDR3 in amino acids: CASSVDGTGVTDTQYF. The CDR3 nucleotides are TGTGCCAGCAGCGTAGACGGAACAGGGGTGACAGATACGCAGTATTTT. The chain has TRBV9 and TRBJ2-3; 7 bases agree with TRBD1. This CDR3 has 16 amino acids. Germline assignment: CDR1 SGDLS and CDR2 YYNGEE. J was trimmed by 3 bases and V by 0 bases; bases with no gene match: 7.

The V and J genes are TRBV10-2 and TRBJ2-7; no clear D. Germline CDR1 reads WSHSY; CDR2 reads SAAADI. The CDR3 has 14 residues. Trimming cost V 2 bases and J 2 bases, with 10 bases left between them. The CDR3 DNA follows: TGCGCCAGCAGTGAGGGAGCAAAGACCTACGAGCAGTACTTC. Protein product: CASSEGAKTYEQYF.

The V gene is TRBV19, the J gene TRBJ2-7, with 8 bases identical to TRBD1. The CDR3 totals 15 residues. V gave up 4 bases and J gave up 4 bases; unmatched junction bases: 9. Germline V gene lookup returns CDR1 LNHDA and CDR2 SQIVND (reference sequence). DNA of the CDR3: TGTGCCAGTAGTAACGACAGGGGACCCCTGTACGAGCAGTACTTC. This sequence encodes CASSNDRGPLYEQYF.

As to this clone: This sample also contains other DNA sequences that code for the same CDR3. The chain recombines TRBV5-1 with TRBJ1-2; 7 positions match TRBD1. The CDR3 is made up of 14 amino acids. V was clipped by 3 bases and J by 1 base; unmatched bases: 3. CDR1 is SGHRS, CDR2 YFSETQ, per germline. Here the CDR3 DNA reads TGCGCCAGCAGCTCCGGACAGGTTAACTATGGCTACACCTTC. Translation gives CASSSGQVNYGYTF.

This clone came up a few times. The sample contains more than one DNA sequence encoding this CDR3. CDR3 amino acids: CASSPRQGTYEQYF. CDR3 in DNA: TGTGCCAGCAGCCCCCGACAGGGGACCTACGAGCAGTACTTC. The rearrangement uses TRBV7-2 and TRBJ2-7, with 8 bases that match TRBD1. The trim removed 5 bases at V and 2 bases at J, leaving 5 bases unmatched. The CDR3 consists of 14 residues. CDR1 and CDR2 (germline): SGHTA, FQGNSA. Supplemented by reference TRBV7-2 and TRBJ2-7, the full variable domain reads GAGVSQSPSNKVTEKGKDVELRCDPISGHTALYWYRQSLGQGLEFLIYFQGNSAPDKSGLPSDRFSAERTGGSVSTLTIQRTQQEDSAVYLCASSPRQGTYEQYFGPGTRLTVT.

Of note for this clone: The sample carries other DNA sequences with the same CDR3. V usage is TRBV29-1 and J usage is TRBJ1-1; TRBD1 is a possible D gene (5 bases). The CDR3 length is 13 residues. Germline CDR1 reads SQVTM; CDR2 reads ANQGSEA. V was shortened by 4 bases and J by 0 bases, with 9 bases between the two germline ends. In nucleotides, the CDR3 is TGCAGCGTTGGGGGGGGAGTGAACACTGAAGCTTTCTTT. It translates to CSVGGGVNTEAFF.

This chain connects TRBV4-3 to TRBJ2-5; 9 nucleotides align to TRBD2. V lost 2 bases to trimming and J lost 8 bases; unmatched junction nucleotides: 21. This CDR3 is 19 amino acids long. Germline CDR1 is LGHNA and CDR2 is YSLEER. DNA of the CDR3: TGCGCCAGCAGCCAAAGAGTGCCTAGCGGGACCTACACGGCAACAACCCAGTACTTC. It yields the protein CASSQRVPSGTYTATTQYF.

In nucleotides, the CDR3 is TGCGCCAGCAGCGGCGGACTTCTAGGGAGCAATTCACCCCTCCACTTT. Translating gives CASSGGLLGSNSPLHF. This rearrangement joins TRBV5-1 to TRBJ1-6, with D hard to call. The CDR3 sequence is 16 residues long. Trimming took 4 bases from V and 7 from J, leaving 18 bases between them. Looked up from germline, CDR1 is SGHRS and CDR2 is YFSETQ. The full variable domain, completed using reference TRBV5-1 and TRBJ1-6, is KAGVTQTPRYLIKTRGQQVTLSCSPISGHRSVSWYQQTPGQGLQFLFEYFSETQRNKGNFPGRFSGRQFSNSRSEMNVSTLELGDSALYLCASSGGLLGSNSPLHFGNGTRLTVT.

The rearrangement links TRBV7-9 to TRBJ1-2; D possibly corresponds to TRBD1 (5 bases). Germline V gene sequence: CDR1 SEHNR, CDR2 FQNEAQ (reference sequence). The V end was cut by 1 base, the J end by 6 bases, with 9 bases between. The CDR3 is 13 amino acids. CDR3 amino acids: CASSLEGYDGYTF. The CDR3 DNA reads as TGTGCCAGCAGCTTAGAGGGGTATGATGGCTACACCTTC.

Notes on this clone: At one end the junction does not follow the germline gene, possibly because of a read error. This chain uses TRBV2 with TRBJ1-5; D might be TRBD1 (5 bases). Germline V gene data show CDR1 as SNHLY and CDR2 as FYNNEI. The CDR3 spans 13 residues. For the CDR3, the DNA is TGTGCCAGCGCGGGGCGAAGGAATCGGCCCCAGCATTTT. This translates into CASAGRRNRPQHF.

This chain links TRBV15 with TRBJ2-7, with TRBD2 matching 8 bases. V lost 0 bases and J lost 2; bases outside the gene matches: 21. Germline CDR1 reads LNHNV; CDR2 reads YYDKDF (reference sequence). The CDR3 is made up of 21 amino acids. CDR3 region: CATSRDDWARGDPRPTYEQYF. The DNA for the CDR3 is TGTGCCACCAGCAGAGATGATTGGGCGCGGGGGGACCCACGACCAACCTACGAGCAGTACTTC.

With regard to this clone: The same CDR3 can be traced to other DNA sequences in this sample. V gene TRBV6-5 combines with J gene TRBJ1-6; maybe TRBD1 (5 bases). This CDR3 has 15 amino acids. V shed 0 bases and J shed 7 bases, with 10 bases lying between them. From germline, CDR1 is MNHEY and CDR2 SVGAGI. Here the CDR3 reads CASSYSGTANSPLHF. DNA for the CDR3: TGTGCCAGCAGTTACTCCGGGACGGCGAATTCACCCCTCCACTTT.

Points on this clone: Other DNA sequences in this specimen translate into the identical CDR3. The gene calls are TRBV9 and TRBJ1-1; no definite D call. Trimming removed 4 bases from V and 1 base from J, with 11 bases in between. This CDR3 is built from 14 residues. Germline CDR1 reads SGDLS; CDR2 reads YYNGEE. CDR3 bases: TGTGCCAGCAGCCCCCAAGGTGGGAACACTGAAGCTTTCTTT. Translation: CASSPQGGNTEAFF.

In this sample, this clone turned up once. The chain links TRBV7-9 to TRBJ1-2, with TRBD1 as a possible D gene (6 bases). The germline V gene has CDR1 SEHNR and CDR2 FQNEAQ (reference sequence). The CDR3 is made up of 16 amino acids. V lost 2 bases and J lost 0, with 13 bases in between. The CDR3 loop is CASSLYQGQANYGYTF. Written as DNA, the CDR3 is TGTGCCAGCAGCTTATATCAGGGGCAAGCTAACTATGGCTACACCTTC.

The genes are TRBV14 and TRBJ2-7; tentative D call: TRBD1 (8 bases). V lost 5 bases to trimming and J lost 4 bases, with 15 bases between them. Germline V CDR1 and CDR2: SGHDN, FVKESK. This CDR3 has 14 residues. The CDR3 DNA reads as TGTGCCAGCAGCTTCGGACAGGGAGGGTACGAGCAGTACTTC. Translating it yields CASSFGQGGYEQYF.

Concerning this clone: At one end the junction does not follow the germline gene, possibly because of a read error. The gene calls are TRBV7-7 and TRBJ1-5; D perhaps matches TRBD1 (5 bases). The CDR3 spans 20 residues. The V gene's germline CDR1 is SSHAT and CDR2 FNYEAQ (reference sequence). CDR3 sequence (DNA): TGTGCTAGCAGCTTAGCGTGTACGGCCTGGGGGAGGGATAGCAATCAGCCCCAGCATTTT. This gives the protein CASSLACTAWGRDSNQPQHF.

In regard to this clone: At one end, the junction sequence differs from germline, possibly due to a read error. The chain recombines TRBV7-7 with TRBJ2-1; 9 bases are a match to TRBD1. The CDR3 length is 14 residues. Germline V lookup: CDR1 SSHAT, CDR2 FNYEAQ (reference sequence). CDR3 DNA sequence: TGTGCTAGCAGCCAGGACAGGGGAACGGATGAGCAGTTCTTC. This codes for CASSQDRGTDEQFF. Supplemented by reference TRBV7-7 and TRBJ2-1, the full variable domain reads GAGVSQSPRYKVTKRGQDVTLRCDPISSHATLYWYQQALGQGPEFLTYFNYEAQPDKSGLPSDRFSAERPEGSISTLTIQRTEQRDSAMYRCASSQDRGTDEQFFGPGTRLTVL.

The chain carries TRBV18 and TRBJ2-3; tentatively, D is TRBD1 or TRBD2 (5 bases each). The CDR3 has 14 amino acids. The germline V and J ends were trimmed by 7 bases and 2 bases, with 13 bases remaining between them. Per the germline V gene, CDR1 is KGHSH and CDR2 is LQKENI. This CDR3 is CASLRGRHTDTQYF. CDR3 DNA: TGTGCCAGCTTACGGGGCCGGCACACAGATACGCAGTATTTT.

The gene calls are TRBV10-3 and TRBJ2-3; either TRBD1 or TRBD2 may supply D (5 bases each). Per the germline V gene, CDR1 is ENHRY and CDR2 is SYGVKD. V lost 0 bases, J lost 1 base, and 17 bases lay in between. The CDR3 spans 18 residues. DNA of the CDR3: TGTGCCATCAGTGAGTCGGGGCCAAGAGGGATCGGCACAGATACGCAGTATTTT. As protein: CAISESGPRGIGTDTQYF.

The DNA of the CDR3 is TGTGCCAGCAGCTTAGGTAAGGGGGCCGCTGAAGCTTTCTTT. Amino acid sequence: CASSLGKGAAEAFF. The chain couples TRBV7-8 to TRBJ1-1; 7 bases align to TRBD1. Germline V CDR1 and CDR2: SGHVS, FQNEAQ. The CDR3 has 14 residues. V was pared by 1 base and J by 6 bases, with 5 bases of the junction left unmatched.

Worth noting for this clone: The same CDR3 is also encoded by other DNA sequences in this sample. The chain employs TRBV7-9 and TRBJ2-5; 9 positions match TRBD1. Germline values: CDR1 SEHNR, CDR2 FQNEAQ (reference sequence). V shed 1 base and J 2 bases; nucleotides not matched to a gene: 2. The CDR3 has 15 amino acids. The CDR3 sequence: CASSLGDRGQETQYF. The CDR3 bases are TGTGCCAGCAGCTTAGGAGACAGGGGGCAAGAGACCCAGTACTTC.

This clone has only one observation. The genes are TRBV2 and TRBJ1-5, with D hard to call. The CDR3 contains 15 residues. Germline V gene data show CDR1 as SNHLY and CDR2 as FYNNEI. Trimming left V 4 bases short and J 1 base short, with 11 bases between. As DNA, the CDR3 is TGTGCCAGCAGTGCTCTAGGGATCAGCAATCAGCCCCAGCATTTT. Its translation: CASSALGISNQPQHF.

The chain employs TRBV7-9 and TRBJ1-1, with D perhaps TRBD1 (5 bases). The V end was cut by 7 bases, the J end by 1 base, with 13 bases between. Per the germline V gene, CDR1 is SEHNR and CDR2 is FQNEAQ (reference sequence). This CDR3 contains 14 residues. CDR3 sequence (DNA): TGTGCCAGCAATACCCAGGGAACGAACACTGAAGCTTTCTTT. Translation gives CASNTQGTNTEAFF. Combining the CDR3 with reference TRBV7-9 and TRBJ1-1 gives the whole variable domain DTGVSQNPRHKITKRGQNVTFRCDPISEHNRLYWYRQTLGQGPEFLTYFQNEAQLEKSRLLSDRFSAERPKGSFSTLEIQRTEQGDSAMYLCASNTQGTNTEAFFGQGTRLTVV.

V is TRBV5-6 and J is TRBJ1-4; D gene ambiguous. Germline values: CDR1 SGHDT, CDR2 YYEEEE. V gave up 1 base and J gave up 3 bases, with 4 bases separating them. The CDR3 is 13 amino acids. CDR3 residues: CASSLTANEKLFF. CDR3 coding DNA: TGTGCCAGCAGCTTGACGGCTAATGAAAAACTGTTTTTT.

This clone appeared a single time. The rearrangement joins TRBV28 to TRBJ1-4, with 12 bases fitting TRBD1. CDR3 length: 15 residues. Germline trimming cut 5 bases from V and 8 bases from J; bases unmatched to any gene: 6. Germline V gene data show CDR1 as MDHEN and CDR2 as SYDVKM. The CDR3 DNA is TGTGCCAGCAGTGGAGGGGACAGGGGGCGCGAAAAACTGTTTTTT. It encodes CASSGGDRGREKLFF.